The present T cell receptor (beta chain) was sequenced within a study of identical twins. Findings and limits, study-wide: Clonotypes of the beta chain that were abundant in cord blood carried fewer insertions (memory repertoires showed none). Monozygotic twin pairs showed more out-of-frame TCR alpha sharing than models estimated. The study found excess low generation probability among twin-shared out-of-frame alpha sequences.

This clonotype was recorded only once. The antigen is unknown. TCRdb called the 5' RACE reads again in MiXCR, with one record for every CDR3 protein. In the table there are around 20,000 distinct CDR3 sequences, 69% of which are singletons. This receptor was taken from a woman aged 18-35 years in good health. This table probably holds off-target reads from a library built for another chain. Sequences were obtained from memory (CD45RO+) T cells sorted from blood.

The CDR3 reads CASSLGLADSTDTQYF. CDR3 DNA: TGCGCCAGCAGCCTTGGACTAGCGGATTCCACAGATACGCAGTATTTT. The genes are TRBV4-3 and TRBJ2-3; 10 bases align to TRBD2. This CDR3 is 16 amino acids long. The germline V gene has CDR1 LGHNA and CDR2 YSLEER. The ends lost 4 bases at V and 2 bases at J; junction bases unmatched: 6.